The source of this TCR beta chain is a study of blood T cell repertoires in COVID-19 (dated by TCRdb to about 2020). Background for the entire study: Samples from collaborators originated in the United States, Italy and Spain and spanned both the acute and convalescent phases of COVID-19. A freely available public database, intended as a resource for researchers studying the immune response to SARS-CoV-2, is where the repertoires were released. Where available, HLA class I and class II types were taken from metadata supplied by the sample provider and were not determined by assay-based typing. The samples were drawn from the first 160 participants of the ongoing ImmuneRACE study and from 1,254 subjects provided by 6 global collaborators. Sample metadata almost always included a de-identified subject ID, COVID-19 status, age in years and sex. Subjects who had been exposed to COVID-19, were actively infected with it, or had recovered from it provided the deeply sampled blood TCRbeta repertoires that made up the dataset. The prospective study material was composed of cDNA or gDNA derived from T cells, B-cell-depleted T cells, or PBMCs.

The immunoSEQ Assay, a bias-controlled multiplex PCR, was used to amplify TCRbeta CDR3 regions from genomic DNA. The source study handled its data this way. The number of nucleated cells in each sample was estimated by amplification of reference gene primers within the assay. Sequence reads were collapsed and filtered to measure the absolute abundance of every unique TCRbeta CDR3 rearrangement. For each sample, productive Simpson clonality was calculated as the square root of Simpson's diversity index across productive rearrangements. TCRdb's version of the immuneACCESS table is confined to in-frame rearrangements and falls short of the full clone set. An unresolved V gene accounts for under half of the shortfall where checked; the remainder is of unknown origin. V and J calls plus clone size are reproduced from that table; the DNA served to infer D and trimming. This sample is represented by some 260,000 clones; roughly 84% of them were singletons. 2% to 2.5% of the sample is taken by the ten largest.

The CDR3 has 16 amino acids, counting the end cysteine and phenylalanine. Just CDR3 DNA is preserved here, 48 bases in frame from base 1. Trimming takes 3 bases off V and 4 bases off J; junction bases not matched to a gene: 12. The germline V gene gives CDR1 as SGHVS and CDR2 as FQNEAQ. Samples from volunteer blood donors who had recovered from COVID-19 were contributed by a second Seattle source. Each collaborating institution followed its own protocols to collect whole blood in K2EDTA tubes. For TCRbeta analysis, collaborators shipped samples in one of three forms: frozen whole blood, isolated PBMCs, or DNA extracted from either of those sample types. Regarding this clone: What antigen it recognizes has not been identified. No quality values exist for individual bases; no much larger clone is one base distant.

The research as a whole found: Clinical and demographic metadata were provided uncurated, with the amount varying by source and participant.

Sequencing was done on a sample of peripheral blood. Rearrangement joined TRBV7-8 to TRBJ2-7, and TRBD1 aligns with 7 junction nucleotides. The sequence was obtained from a woman in her thirties or forties who had recovered from COVID-19. The CDR3 is CASSLRGTASGYEQYF. The nucleotide sequence reads as follows: TGTGCCAGCAGCTTGCGAGGGACAGCCTCGGGGTACGAGCAGTACTTC.